This note documents a single T cell receptor (beta chain) sequence. Its antigen is unknown. Profiling relied on immunoSEQ multiplex PCR, and the TCRdb table lists in-frame clones only, not all of them. Of roughly 2,500,000 clones listed, 93% are singletons. V lost 6 bases and J 3 bases, leaving 24 bases between the germline ends. Germline V lookup: CDR1 MDHEN, CDR2 SYDVKM. This CDR3 has 18 amino acids. The sample is drawn from a study of shared clonotypes between healthy human individuals. General observations from the study: Among donors, the sharing of clonotypes was expected to be influenced by sequencing depth. Larger estimated richness was generally recorded for naive subsets relative to memory subsets.

The TCR sequence derives from a man aged 18 to 30 in good health. Some clones in this sample may be carry-over from other donors' samples. The V gene is TRBV28, the J gene TRBJ2-1; D is perhaps TRBD1 or TRBD2 (6 bases each). Material for sequencing was naive CD4+ T cells from PBMCs. Subset meaning: CD45RA+ positively selected. CDR3 DNA sequence: TGTGCCAGCAGCCACCGGGGGTGGGGGCCCCAGGGCTACAATGAGCAGTTCTTC. As protein: CASSHRGWGPQGYNEQFF.